These T cell receptor beta chains were read from a single sample in a study of identifying expanded T cells in peripheral blood. Generated by immunoSEQ multiplex PCR, the TCRdb table keeps only in-frame clones and is missing some. The profile shows 50,000 to 60,000 clones, around 81% of them singletons. The specimen was blood. The receptor set was obtained from a person between 18 and 70 years old in good health. Both conserved end residues are part of each CDR3. A D gene is named only where the DNA matches it firmly. Clone sizes are given selectively: once, few, many, or a class where the clone is expanded.

size	J	D	V	CDR3	DNA
.	TRBJ1-5	.	TRBV7-2	CASSLKGSINQPQHF	TGTGCCAGCAGCCTCAAGGGCAGTATCAATCAGCCCCAGCATTTT
once	TRBJ2-1	TRBD1	TRBV12-5	CASAPGRGQNEQFF	TGTGCTAGTGCCCCGGGTAGGGGGCAGAATGAGCAGTTCTTC
.	TRBJ2-2	.	TRBV11-3	CASSPARHGTGELFF	TGTGCCAGCAGCCCTGCCAGACACGGCACCGGGGAGCTGTTTTTT
.	TRBJ1-1	TRBD1	TRBV7-2	CASSLVKGAGTEAFF	TGTGCCAGCAGCTTAGTCAAGGGGGCGGGAACTGAAGCTTTCTTT
.	TRBJ1-1	.	TRBV6-4	CASSDPYPRTLLWAFF	TGTGCCAGCAGTGACCCTTACCCAAGGACACTTCTATGGGCTTTCTTT
.	TRBJ2-7	.	TRBV12-5	CASGLLTSREQYF	TGTGCTAGTGGTTTGCTAACTAGCCGCGAGCAGTACTTC
.	TRBJ2-7	TRBD2	TRBV27	CASSPSSGPIPYEQYF	TGTGCCAGCAGTCCTTCTAGCGGGCCTATTCCCTACGAGCAGTACTTC
.	TRBJ2-5	TRBD1	TRBV10-3	CAISLGTGLQETQYF	TGTGCCATCAGCTTGGGGACAGGGCTCCAAGAGACCCAGTACTTC
.	TRBJ1-4	.	TRBV2	CASTRDLTEKLFF	TGTGCCAGCACCCGGGACCTAACTGAAAAACTGTTTTTT
few	TRBJ1-1	TRBD1	TRBV9	CASSAEQGGVTEAFF	TGTGCCAGCAGCGCCGAACAGGGGGGGGTCACTGAAGCTTTCTTT
.	TRBJ2-2	.	TRBV19	CASSARAGDNTGELFF	TGTGCCAGTAGTGCGCGGGCCGGGGATAACACCGGGGAGCTGTTTTTT
.	TRBJ2-1	.	TRBV18	CASSARASNEQFF	TGTGCCAGCTCCGCCCGGGCCTCAAATGAGCAGTTCTTC
once	TRBJ2-2	.	TRBV25-1	CASSPLGWNTGELFF	TGTGCCAGCAGTCCCCTGGGGTGGAACACCGGGGAGCTGTTTTTT